These 7 T cell receptor beta chains were sequenced from one sample in a study of human T cells and chemical hapten exposure. One entry per CDR3 protein, called by TCRdb with MiXCR from the RACE reads. Among 180,000 or so distinct CDR3 sequences listed, about 25% were seen once. Stated time point: patch test 3, about 24 weeks after DPC sensitization. Regarding treatment: therapeutic diphenylcyclopropenone sensitization with weekly scalp DPC. This specimen was whole blood, taken in connection with sensitization to the hapten diphenylcyclopropenone (DPC). All receptors derive from a woman in her thirties or forties with alopecia areata. Some clones in this sample may be carry-over from other donors' samples.

This clonotype was observed a few times. The chain recombines TRBV20-1 with TRBJ1-5, with D possibly matching TRBD1 (6 bases). The CDR3 totals 15 residues. Looked up from germline, CDR1 is DFQATT and CDR2 is SNEGSKA (reference sequence). Trimming took 0 bases from V and 7 from J, leaving 16 bases between them. CDR3 nucleotides: TGCAGTGCTAGAGATCAACGGGGGGCTAGGCAGCCCCAGCATTTT. This gives the protein CSARDQRGARQPQHF.

The chain is built from TRBV5-1 and TRBJ2-3; 9 positions match TRBD2. CDR3 length: 13 residues. Germline loops: CDR1 SGHRS, CDR2 YFSETQ. V dropped 5 bases and J dropped 3; count of bases not matched to a gene: 1. This CDR3 is CASSSGRTDTQYF. DNA of the CDR3: TGCGCCAGCAGTAGCGGGAGAACAGATACGCAGTATTTT.

The rearrangement links TRBV10-3 to TRBJ2-5, with D possibly TRBD2 on 6 matching bases. This CDR3 has 13 residues. CDR1 is ENHRY and CDR2 is SYGVKD in the germline V gene. V was clipped by 7 bases and J by 1 base, with 10 bases between them. CDR3 coding DNA: TGTGCCATCAAGGGCGGGGCCCAAGAGACCCAGTACTTC. The encoded protein is CAIKGGAQETQYF.

This clonotype has a handful of counts. The chain links TRBV7-8 to TRBJ2-7; either TRBD1 or TRBD2 may supply D (5 bases each). V lost 2 bases and J 4 bases, leaving 15 bases between the germline ends. The germline V gene has CDR1 SGHVS and CDR2 FQNEAQ. This CDR3 spans 15 amino acids. The CDR3 nucleotides read TGTGCCAGCAGCTTAAAGATCACTGGGGGATACGAGCAGTACTTC. Translated: CASSLKITGGYEQYF.

This clonotype was counted many times. The chain uses TRBV6-2 or TRBV6-3 and TRBJ2-7, with 9 bases lining up with TRBD2. The CDR3 loop spans 14 amino acids. CDR1 and CDR2 from the germline V gene are MNHEY and SVGEGT. Germline trimming cut 6 bases from V and 5 bases from J; bases unmatched to any gene: 8. The CDR3 nucleotides are TGTGCCAGCAGACCCCGTTTAGCGGGAGACGAGCAGTACTTC. Translated: CASRPRLAGDEQYF.

The V call is TRBV27, the J call TRBJ2-7; D gene ambiguous. Germline V gene lookup returns CDR1 MNHEY and CDR2 SMNVEV (reference sequence). V lost 4 bases and J lost 3, with 10 bases in between. The CDR3 contains 13 residues. The CDR3 DNA is TGTGCCAGCAGTTCTTCCATAAACTACGAGCAGTACTTC. This encodes CASSSSINYEQYF.

The V call is TRBV19, the J call TRBJ1-5, with D possibly matching TRBD1 (5 bases). Germline CDR1 reads LNHDA; CDR2 reads SQIVND (reference sequence). This CDR3 is 12 amino acids long. With 1 base removed from V and 7 bases from J, the gap between germline ends came to 5 bases. CDR3 DNA: TGTGCCAGTAGTATAGGGGGGCAGCCCCAGCATTTT. Its protein is CASSIGGQPQHF.